This T cell receptor (beta chain) was recovered during a study of T-cell reconstitution after alpha-beta-depleted transplantation in children. Note on this clonotype: What it recognizes is unknown.

Using unique molecular identifiers, the investigators prepared the TCRbeta library. Each CDR3 protein gets one entry after TCRdb re-called the PCR reads with MiXCR. The sample carries around 600,000 distinct CDR3 sequences, 23% recorded once. Study-wide results and limits: Elevated TCRbeta diversity at day 60 was traced, in some patients, to surviving recipient T cells and thymic progenitors. T-cell counts and diversity at one year post-transplant came mainly from newly produced T cells. Reportedly, roughly two months post-transplant, alpha-beta T cells arose from several hundred expanded graft clones.

Germline-derived CDR1 and CDR2 are ENHRY and SYGVKD. This CDR3 comprises 15 residues. V lost 6 bases and J lost 0, with 13 bases in between. This receptor was obtained from a boy under two years old who had a stem cell transplant for acute myeloid leukemia, so the T cells may come from the graft donor. The material was PBMCs, mostly from graft donor cells, obtained 360 days after TCRalphabeta/CD19-depleted stem cell transplant. The chain joins TRBV10-3 to TRBJ2-3; TRBD2 might be the D (5 bases). The CDR3 region is CAIRDSTWSTDTQYF. In nucleotides, the CDR3 is TGTGCCATCAGGGACTCCACCTGGAGCACAGATACGCAGTATTTT.